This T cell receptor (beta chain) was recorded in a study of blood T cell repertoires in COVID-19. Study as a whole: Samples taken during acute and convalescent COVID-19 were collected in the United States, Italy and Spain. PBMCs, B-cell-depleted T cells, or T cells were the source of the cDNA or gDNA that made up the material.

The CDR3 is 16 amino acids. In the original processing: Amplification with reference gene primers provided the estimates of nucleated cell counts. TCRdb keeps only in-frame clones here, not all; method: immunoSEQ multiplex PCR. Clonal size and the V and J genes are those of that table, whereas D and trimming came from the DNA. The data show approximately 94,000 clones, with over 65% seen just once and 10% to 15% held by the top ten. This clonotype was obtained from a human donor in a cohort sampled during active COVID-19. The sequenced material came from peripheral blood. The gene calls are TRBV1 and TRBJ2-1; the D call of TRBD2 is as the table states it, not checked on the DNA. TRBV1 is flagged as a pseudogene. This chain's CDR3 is CTSSLRERNGRNEQFF. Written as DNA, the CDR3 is TGCACCAGCAGCCTCCGGGAGAGAAACGGTCGCAATGAGCAGTTCTTC.